The 26 T cell receptor beta chains below all came from one sample that was sequenced in a study of OX40 agonist ivuxolimab in advanced cancers. Using immunoSEQ multiplex PCR, the repertoire was profiled, and TCRdb retains in-frame clones only, with some absent. The top ten clones hold roughly 2.7% of a sample with around 80,000 clones, more than 75% of them seen once. Source: CD4+ or CD8+ T cells sorted from blood, taken in a trial of the OX40 agonist ivuxolimab. All receptors derive from an adult with an advanced solid tumor such as melanoma, head and neck, liver or kidney cancer.

In the case of this clone: A read error may account for a junction end that differs from germline. This chain links TRBV6-6 with TRBJ2-7; a possible D gene is TRBD1 (6 bases). This CDR3 comprises 14 residues. Germline V lookup: CDR1 MNHNY, CDR2 SVGAGI (reference sequence). The chain's CDR3 is CATSLRTVTYEQYF. CDR3 bases: TGTGCCACCAGTTTAAGGACAGTCACCTACGAGCAGTACTTC.

The chain combines TRBV28 with TRBJ2-7; 7 bases are a match to TRBD2. Trimming cost V 3 bases and J 3 bases; bases outside gene matches: 2. The CDR3 length is 13 residues. In germline, CDR1 is MDHEN, CDR2 SYDVKM. CDR3 region: CASSLGGFYEQYV. CDR3 coding DNA: TGTGCCAGCAGTTTGGGGGGGTTCTACGAGCAGTACGTC.

This sequence joins TRBV6-1 and TRBJ2-1; 8 bases agree with TRBD1. CDR1 MNHNS and CDR2 SASEGT come from the germline V gene. The CDR3 is 15 residues long. J lost 8 bases, V lost 4 bases, and 10 bases had no gene match. This CDR3 reads CASSVSGQDFDEQFF. CDR3 bases: TGTGCCAGCAGTGTTTCGGGACAGGACTTCGATGAGCAGTTCTTC.

The rearrangement links TRBV29-1 to TRBJ1-2; D is undetermined. Between the trimmed V and J ends, which lost 0 bases and 2 bases, there was a span of 10 bases. Germline V lookup: CDR1 SQVTM, CDR2 ANQGSEA. This CDR3 comprises 14 residues. In DNA form, the CDR3 reads TGCAGCGTTGAAGAAAGGCTGGAGAACTATGGCTACACCTTC. This translates into CSVEERLENYGYTF.

The J gene is TRBJ2-7, the V gene TRBV6-5; 9 bases fit TRBD1. The CDR3 is made up of 14 amino acids. CDR1 is MNHEY, CDR2 SVGAGI, per germline. V was clipped by 3 bases and J by 5 bases; unmatched bases: 5. CDR3 in amino acids: CASSYQDRGNEQYF. The CDR3 coding sequence is TGTGCCAGCAGTTATCAAGACAGGGGGAACGAGCAGTACTTC.

The J gene is TRBJ2-7, the V gene TRBV5-1; 12 nucleotides line up with TRBD2. Germline V CDR1 and CDR2: SGHRS, YFSETQ. Losses at the gene ends were 4 bases for V and 1 base for J; bases not matched to a gene: 15. The CDR3 has 19 residues. The CDR3 protein is CASSLEPSSTSGGSYEQYF. The CDR3 DNA follows: TGCGCCAGCAGCCTTGAACCTTCATCTACTAGCGGGGGGTCCTACGAGCAGTACTTC.

Points on this clone: The junction differs from germline at one of its ends, possibly a read error. The V call is TRBV10-2, the J call TRBJ1-2; D is unclear. The germline gives CDR1 WSHSY, CDR2 SAAADI. There are 15 residues in the CDR3. In DNA, the CDR3 is TGCACCAGCAGTGAGTCCTCTACAGTTAACTATGGCTACACCTTC. Translation gives CTSSESSTVNYGYTF.

V usage is TRBV4-2 and J usage is TRBJ2-2; no firm D call. Germline CDR1 and CDR2: LGHNA and YNFKEQ. This CDR3 comprises 15 residues. Trimming took 0 bases from V and 5 from J, leaving 10 bases between them. The CDR3 DNA sequence: TGTGCCAGCAGCCAAGATCCACTATTTACCGGGGAGCTGTTTTTT. Protein sequence: CASSQDPLFTGELFF.

V and J are TRBV19 and TRBJ2-7, with unresolved D. The CDR3 is 15 amino acids. Germline V gene lookup returns CDR1 LNHDA and CDR2 SQIVND (reference sequence). Trimming removed 3 bases at V and 0 bases at J, with 12 bases between. This chain's CDR3 is CASSMSGRNSYEQYF. The CDR3 DNA is TGTGCCAGTAGTATGTCAGGACGAAACTCCTACGAGCAGTACTTC.

A word on this clone: At one boundary the junction diverges from the germline segment, which might be a read error. The chain joins TRBV6-5 to TRBJ1-2; 7 bases line up with TRBD1. The CDR3 totals 14 residues. CDR1 and CDR2 from the germline V gene are MNHEY and SVGAGI. The CDR3 protein is CAISAGTDAYGYTF. CDR3 DNA sequence: TGTGCCATCAGTGCCGGGACAGACGCCTATGGCTACACCTTC.

This clone was observed a handful of times. The V and J genes are TRBV7-9 and TRBJ1-6, with 7 bases identical to TRBD1. The CDR3 is 14 amino acids. The V segment lost 5 bases and the J segment 9 bases; nucleotides outside the gene matches: 7. Germline CDR1 is SEHNR and CDR2 is FQNEAQ (reference sequence). The CDR3: CASSLQGEGSPLHF. CDR3 sequence (DNA): TGTGCCAGCAGCCTGCAGGGGGAAGGTTCACCCCTCCACTTT.

This chain links TRBV7-3 with TRBJ2-5; 7 bases map to TRBD1. Germline CDR1 reads SGHTA; CDR2 reads FQGTGA. V shed 3 bases, J shed 0 bases, and the junction held 4 bases outside the gene matches. The CDR3 runs to 15 residues. CDR3: CASSLMGTDQETQYF. The DNA for the CDR3 is TGTGCCAGCAGCTTGATGGGGACAGACCAAGAGACCCAGTACTTC.

The chain has TRBV7-5 and TRBJ2-7; TRBD2 was called by the table and not checked on the DNA. TRBV7-5 is noted as a pseudogene. The CDR3 is made up of 16 amino acids. DNA for the CDR3: TGTGTCAGAAGCTTGGGACTAGCGGCAAGGGGCCACGAGCAGTACGTC. This translates into CVRSLGLAARGHEQYV.

The chain uses TRBV6-5 and TRBJ1-5; 8 bases align to TRBD1. With V trimmed by 6 bases and J by 5 bases, 3 bases remained unmatched. CDR1 is MNHEY and CDR2 is SVGAGI in the germline V gene. The CDR3 extends over 13 amino acids. The CDR3 DNA reads TGTGCCAGCAGGACAGGGGTCTATCAGCCCCAGCATTTT. This sequence encodes CASRTGVYQPQHF.

J is TRBJ2-1 and V is TRBV5-4; perhaps TRBD2 as D (5 bases). V was cut by 4 bases and J by 1 base, with 24 bases left in between. Germline V lookup: CDR1 SGHNT, CDR2 YYREEE (reference sequence). This CDR3 is built from 19 residues. The DNA for the CDR3 is TGTGCCAGCAGCACTAAGGCCGGCGGAGCCGGGAAATCCTACAATGAGCAGTTCTTC. Amino acids: CASSTKAGGAGKSYNEQFF.

This clone was observed a few times. This rearrangement joins TRBV9 to TRBJ1-1; 7 positions match TRBD1. The germline gives CDR1 SGDLS, CDR2 YYNGEE. The CDR3 is 16 residues long. V shed 1 base, J shed 5 bases, and the junction held 11 bases outside the gene matches. The CDR3, as DNA: TGTGCCAGCAGCGTAACACCGACAGGGTGGGAAACTGAAGCTTTCTTT. Translation: CASSVTPTGWETEAFF.

V and J are TRBV5-4 and TRBJ2-1, with 8 bases matching TRBD2. The J segment lost 5 bases and the V segment lost 3 bases, leaving 4 bases of the junction unmatched. Per germline, CDR1 SGHNT and CDR2 YYREEE (reference sequence). The CDR3 loop spans 14 amino acids. The CDR3 loop is CASSSGLGDNEQFF. The CDR3 DNA is TGTGCCAGCAGCTCGGGACTAGGGGACAATGAGCAGTTCTTC.

A single count supports this clone. V and J are TRBV19 and TRBJ2-3, with 8 bases aligning to TRBD2. This CDR3 spans 13 amino acids. V shed 9 bases and J 4 bases; nucleotides not matched to a gene: 6. From germline, CDR1 is LNHDA and CDR2 SQIVND (reference sequence). DNA of the CDR3: TGTGCCAGCCGTCGGGGGGGCCCAGATACGCAGTATTTT. Translated, it gives CASRRGGPDTQYF.

The chain couples TRBV6-5 to TRBJ1-6; D gene uncertain. Looked up from germline, CDR1 is MNHEY and CDR2 is SVGAGI. The CDR3 loop spans 11 amino acids. The V end lost 10 bases, the J end lost 7 bases, and 8 bases lay between the germline ends. The CDR3 loop is CAIGVNSPLHF. As DNA, the CDR3 is TGTGCCATCGGAGTCAATTCACCCCTCCACTTT.

The CDR3 region has the DNA TGCATCGGGAGTCAAGAGACCCAGTACTTC. Protein: CIGSQETQYF. This chain connects TRBV20-1 to TRBJ2-5, with D possibly matching TRBD2 (6 bases). Germline CDR1 is DFQATT and CDR2 is SNEGSKA (reference sequence). This CDR3 has 10 residues.

J is TRBJ1-2 and V is TRBV2; TRBD1 might be the D (5 bases). V was cut by 3 bases and J by 5 bases, with 13 bases left in between. Germline CDR1 reads SNHLY; CDR2 reads FYNNEI. The CDR3 contains 14 residues. CDR3 sequence: CASSEQGTIYGYTF. CDR3 bases: TGTGCCAGCAGTGAGCAGGGTACAATTTATGGCTACACCTTC. The full variable domain, in which reference TRBV2 and TRBJ1-2 provide the parts outside the CDR3, is EPEVTQTPSHQVTQMGQEVILRCVPISNHLYFYWYRQILGQKVEFLVSFYNNEISEKSEIFDDQFSVERPDGSNFTLKIRSTKLEDSAMYFCASSEQGTIYGYTFGSGTRLTVV.

Notes on this clone: Within the sample, other DNA sequences also encode this same CDR3. The chain joins TRBV7-2 to TRBJ1-2, with D hard to call. Germline V gene lookup returns CDR1 SGHTA and CDR2 FQGNSA. The length of the CDR3 is 12 residues. Trimming cost V 3 bases and J 3 bases, with 5 bases left between them. CDR3 residues: CASSFSDYGYTF. CDR3 DNA: TGTGCCAGCAGCTTCTCAGACTATGGCTACACCTTC. Full variable domain (missing parts from reference TRBV7-2 and TRBJ1-2): GAGVSQSPSNKVTEKGKDVELRCDPISGHTALYWYRQSLGQGLEFLIYFQGNSAPDKSGLPSDRFSAERTGGSVSTLTIQRTQQEDSAVYLCASSFSDYGYTFGSGTRLTVV.

V is TRBV19 and J is TRBJ1-4; D gene unclear. CDR3 length equals 13 residues. Trimming removed 3 bases from V and 10 bases from J, with 12 bases in between. Looked up from germline, CDR1 is LNHDA and CDR2 is SQIVND (reference sequence). The CDR3 DNA follows: TGTGCCAGTAGTATTCTGAGCCCATCAAAACTGTTTTTT. Protein: CASSILSPSKLFF.

This clone was recorded only once. The genes are TRBV5-6 and TRBJ1-4; 9 nucleotides agree with TRBD1. Germline values: CDR1 SGHDT, CDR2 YYEEEE. V was clipped by 0 bases and J by 8 bases; unmatched bases: 8. This CDR3 has 16 residues. CDR3 bases: TGTGCCAGCAGCTTGGCCCCCGGACAGGGGAACGAAAAACTGTTTTTT. Translating it yields CASSLAPGQGNEKLFF.

This chain joins TRBV5-1 and TRBJ1-1, with 9 nucleotides matching TRBD1. The CDR3 has 14 amino acids. Germline assignment: CDR1 SGHRS and CDR2 YFSETQ. Trimming cost V 4 bases and J 5 bases; bases outside gene matches: 6. The CDR3 DNA is TGCGCCAGCAGCCAGGACAGGGGAGGGACTGAAGCTTTCTTT. Its translation: CASSQDRGGTEAFF. The variable domain in full, with the rest retrieved from reference TRBV5-1 and TRBJ1-1, is KAGVTQTPRYLIKTRGQQVTLSCSPISGHRSVSWYQQTPGQGLQFLFEYFSETQRNKGNFPGRFSGRQFSNSRSEMNVSTLELGDSALYLCASSQDRGGTEAFFGQGTRLTVV.

The rearrangement uses TRBV7-9 and TRBJ1-3, with TRBD1 matching over 7 bases. The V and J ends lost 0 bases and 7 bases, in that order; junction bases with no gene match: 6. The CDR3 spans 15 residues. CDR1 is SEHNR and CDR2 is FQNEAQ in the germline V gene (reference sequence). Here the CDR3 reads CASSLAGGQLNTIYF. The CDR3 DNA reads as TGTGCCAGCAGCTTAGCAGGGGGCCAGTTGAACACCATATATTTT.